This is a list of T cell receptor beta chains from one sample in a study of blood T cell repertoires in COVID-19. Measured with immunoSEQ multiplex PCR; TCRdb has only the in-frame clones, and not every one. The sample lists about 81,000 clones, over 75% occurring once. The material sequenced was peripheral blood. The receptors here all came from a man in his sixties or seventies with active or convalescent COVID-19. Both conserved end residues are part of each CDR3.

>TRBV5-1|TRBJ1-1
CASSQTGAPKAFF
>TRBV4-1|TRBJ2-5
CASSQGNGGAQETQYF
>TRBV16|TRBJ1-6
CASSLDRGWSPLHF
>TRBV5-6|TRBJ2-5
CASSYGDREGAQYF
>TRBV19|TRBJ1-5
CASSIGRYNQPQHF
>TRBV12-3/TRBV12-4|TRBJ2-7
CASSFTGEQYF
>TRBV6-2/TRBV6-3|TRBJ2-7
CASSSPLAVSYEQYF
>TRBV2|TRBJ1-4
CATKPVATNEKLFF
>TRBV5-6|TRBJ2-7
CASSEGLAGFASEQYF
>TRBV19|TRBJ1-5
CASSIDTTPNNQPQHF
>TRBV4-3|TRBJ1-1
CASSQGFGFTEAFF
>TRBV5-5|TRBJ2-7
CASSPRLAGASYEQYF
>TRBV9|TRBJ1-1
CASSADIRTGGTEAFF
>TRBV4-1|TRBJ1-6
CASSQDPPAGYASPLHF
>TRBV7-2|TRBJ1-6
CASSGQQGSPLHF
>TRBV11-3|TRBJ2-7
CASSLGQSSYEQYF
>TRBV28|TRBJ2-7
CASTPRGSPSAYEQYF
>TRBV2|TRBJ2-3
CASSYQGPGTDTQYF
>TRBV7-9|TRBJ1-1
CASSPYGGQDYTEAFF
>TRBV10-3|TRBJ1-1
CAISAGQLNTEAFF
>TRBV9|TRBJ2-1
CASGTLYNEQFF
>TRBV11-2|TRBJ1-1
CASSLDRGPEAFF
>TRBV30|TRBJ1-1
CAWRTGGRNTEAFF
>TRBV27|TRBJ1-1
CASSLLGDRGQNTEAFF
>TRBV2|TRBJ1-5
CASHTGGGQPQHF
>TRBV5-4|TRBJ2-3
CASSAGTSGGRVDTQYF
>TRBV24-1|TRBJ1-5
CATSRTGNQPQHF
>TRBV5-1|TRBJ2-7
CASSFEYRGPGEQYF
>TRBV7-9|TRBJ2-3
CASSLGTGGSTDTQYF
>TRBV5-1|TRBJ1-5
CASSLGGQGRNQPQHF
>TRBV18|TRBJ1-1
CASSPTTGGSTEAFF
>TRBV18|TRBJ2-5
CASSPTGSETQYF
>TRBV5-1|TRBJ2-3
CASSPTPGGGGNTQYF
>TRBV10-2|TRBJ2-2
CASTKVTGGTGELFF
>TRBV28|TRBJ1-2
CASSSRDRGINYGYTF
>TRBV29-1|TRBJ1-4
CSVEDPGGVGANEKLFF
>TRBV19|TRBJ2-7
CASSPGQVVYEQYF
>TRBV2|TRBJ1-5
CASSRQGSGNQPQHF
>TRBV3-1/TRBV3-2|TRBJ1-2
CASSQPPGTARLTF
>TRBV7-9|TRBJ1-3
CASSFLSSGNTIYF
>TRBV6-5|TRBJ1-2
CASIPEQHYGYTF
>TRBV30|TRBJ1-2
CAWSLGGGNYGYTF
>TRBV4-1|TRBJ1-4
CASSPQQGAANEKLFF
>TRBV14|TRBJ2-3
CASSRLAGVDTQYF
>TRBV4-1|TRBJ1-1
CASSQDDRDFPEAFF
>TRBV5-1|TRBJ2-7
CASSLDRVGVDEQYF
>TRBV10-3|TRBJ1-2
CAISEATGGRNYGYTF
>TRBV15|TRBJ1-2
CATSRGEVRAVGYTF
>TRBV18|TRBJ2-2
CASSPLRLAGGSSELFF
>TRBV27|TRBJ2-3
CASSLTSGGAPDTQYF
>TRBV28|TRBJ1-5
CASSNQGAGVQPQHF
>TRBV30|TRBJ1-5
CAWRSQGNQPQHF
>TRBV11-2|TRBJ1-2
CASSLDVSNYGYTF
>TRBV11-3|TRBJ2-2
CASSLSGDGELFF
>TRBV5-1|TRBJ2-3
CASSPGQFITDTQYF
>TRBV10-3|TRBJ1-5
CAIMDPTGSNQPQHF
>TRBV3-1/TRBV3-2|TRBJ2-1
CASSQVNGGIGVNEQFF
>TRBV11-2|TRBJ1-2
CASSLGASNNYGYTF
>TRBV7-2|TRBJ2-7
CASSLGQGPSYEQYF